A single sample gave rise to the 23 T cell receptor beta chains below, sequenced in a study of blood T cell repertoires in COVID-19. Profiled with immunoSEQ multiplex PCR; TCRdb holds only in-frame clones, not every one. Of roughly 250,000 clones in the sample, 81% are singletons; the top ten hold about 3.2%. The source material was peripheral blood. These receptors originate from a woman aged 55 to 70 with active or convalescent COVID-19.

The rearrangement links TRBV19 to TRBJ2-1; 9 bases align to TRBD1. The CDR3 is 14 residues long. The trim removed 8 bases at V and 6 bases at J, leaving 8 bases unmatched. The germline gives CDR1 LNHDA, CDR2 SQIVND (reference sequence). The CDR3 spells CASGGGTGTNEQFF. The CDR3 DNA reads TGTGCCAGTGGGGGAGGGACAGGGACCAATGAGCAGTTCTTC.

The CDR3 loop is CASSLTGNYGYTF. The CDR3 nucleotides read TGCGCCAGCAGCCTTACCGGTAACTATGGCTACACCTTC. The genes are TRBV4-1 and TRBJ1-2; D remains ambiguous. CDR1 and CDR2 (germline): MGHRA, YSYEKL. The germline V and J ends were trimmed by 4 bases and 1 base, with 7 bases remaining between them. This CDR3 region has 13 residues.

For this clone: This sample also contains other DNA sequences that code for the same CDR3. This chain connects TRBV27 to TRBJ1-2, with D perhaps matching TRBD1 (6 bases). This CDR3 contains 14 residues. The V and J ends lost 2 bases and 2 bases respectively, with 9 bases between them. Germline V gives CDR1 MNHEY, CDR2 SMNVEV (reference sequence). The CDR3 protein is CASSLAQGNYGYTF. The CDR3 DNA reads TGTGCCAGCAGTTTAGCACAGGGCAACTATGGCTACACCTTC.

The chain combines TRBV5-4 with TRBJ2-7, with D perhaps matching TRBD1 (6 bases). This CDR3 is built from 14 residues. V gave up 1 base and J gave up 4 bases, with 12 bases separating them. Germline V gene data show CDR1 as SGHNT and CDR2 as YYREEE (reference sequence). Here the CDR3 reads CASSLWGQPYEQYF. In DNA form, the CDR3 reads TGTGCCAGCAGCTTGTGGGGGCAGCCTTACGAGCAGTACTTC.

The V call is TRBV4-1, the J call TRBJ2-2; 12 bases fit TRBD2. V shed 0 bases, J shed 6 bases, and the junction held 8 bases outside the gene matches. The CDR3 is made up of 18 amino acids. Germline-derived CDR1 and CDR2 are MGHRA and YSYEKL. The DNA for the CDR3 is TGCGCCAGCAGCCAAGAAGGTCCTAGCGGGGGGGCTTCCGGGGAGCTGTTTTTT. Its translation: CASSQEGPSGGASGELFF.

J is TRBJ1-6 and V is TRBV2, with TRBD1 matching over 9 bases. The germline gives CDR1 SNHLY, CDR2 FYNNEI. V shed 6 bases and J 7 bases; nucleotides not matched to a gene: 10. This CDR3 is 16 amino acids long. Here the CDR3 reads CASSGQGPFQNSPLHF. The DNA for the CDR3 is TGTGCCAGCAGCGGACAGGGGCCCTTTCAAAATTCACCCCTCCACTTT. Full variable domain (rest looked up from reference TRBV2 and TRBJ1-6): EPEVTQTPSHQVTQMGQEVILRCVPISNHLYFYWYRQILGQKVEFLVSFYNNEISEKSEIFDDQFSVERPDGSNFTLKIRSTKLEDSAMYFCASSGQGPFQNSPLHFGNGTRLTVT.

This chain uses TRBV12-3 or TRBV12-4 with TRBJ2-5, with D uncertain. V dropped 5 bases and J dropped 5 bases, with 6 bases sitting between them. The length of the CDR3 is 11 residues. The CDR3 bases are TGTGCCAGCAGTGTATCTGAGACCCAGTACTTC. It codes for CASSVSETQYF.

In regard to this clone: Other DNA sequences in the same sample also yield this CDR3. In DNA form, the CDR3 reads TGTGCCAGCAGCTTAGTCGGGGGGGGTACAGATACGCAGTATTTT. It encodes CASSLVGGGTDTQYF. The chain is built from TRBV7-2 and TRBJ2-3, with 8 bases aligning to TRBD2. The V gene end was trimmed by 1 base and the J gene end by 3 bases; junction bases not matched to a gene: 3. The germline V gene has CDR1 SGHTA and CDR2 FQGNSA. The CDR3 sequence is 15 residues long.

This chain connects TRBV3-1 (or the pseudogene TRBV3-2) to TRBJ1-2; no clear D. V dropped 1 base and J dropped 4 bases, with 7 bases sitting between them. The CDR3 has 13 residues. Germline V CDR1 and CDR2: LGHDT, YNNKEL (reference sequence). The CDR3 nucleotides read TGTGCCAGCAGCCAAGTTCGAGGCTATGGCTACACCTTC. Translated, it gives CASSQVRGYGYTF.

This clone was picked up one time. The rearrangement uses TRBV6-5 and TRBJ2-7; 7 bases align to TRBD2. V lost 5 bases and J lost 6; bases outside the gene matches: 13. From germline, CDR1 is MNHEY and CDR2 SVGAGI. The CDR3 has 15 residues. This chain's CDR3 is CASSTNRDYGGEQYF. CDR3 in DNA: TGTGCCAGCAGTACAAACCGGGACTACGGGGGCGAGCAGTACTTC.

The CDR3 coding sequence is TGTGCCAGCTCACCAGAACAGGGGGCTGAAAAACTGTTTTTT. Translated, it gives CASSPEQGAEKLFF. The chain joins TRBV18 to TRBJ1-4; 9 nucleotides align to TRBD1. The ends lost 2 bases at V and 7 bases at J; junction bases unmatched: 2. Germline loops: CDR1 KGHSH, CDR2 LQKENI. This CDR3 has 14 residues.

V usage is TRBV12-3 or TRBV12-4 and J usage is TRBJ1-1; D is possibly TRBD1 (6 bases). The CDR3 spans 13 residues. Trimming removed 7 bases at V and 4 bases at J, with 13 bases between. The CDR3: CASKPDSGTEAFF. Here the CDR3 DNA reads TGTGCCAGCAAACCGGACAGTGGCACTGAAGCTTTCTTT.

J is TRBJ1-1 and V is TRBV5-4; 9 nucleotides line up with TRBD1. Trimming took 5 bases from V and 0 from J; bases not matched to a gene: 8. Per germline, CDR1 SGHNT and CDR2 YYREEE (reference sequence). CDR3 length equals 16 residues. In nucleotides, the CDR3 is TGTGCCAGCAGTGAGGGACAGGGTATAATGAACACTGAAGCTTTCTTT. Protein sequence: CASSEGQGIMNTEAFF.

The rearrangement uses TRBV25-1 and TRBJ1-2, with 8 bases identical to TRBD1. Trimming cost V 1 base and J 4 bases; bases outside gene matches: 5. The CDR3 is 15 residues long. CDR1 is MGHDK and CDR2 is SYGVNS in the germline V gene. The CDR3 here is CASSESTGGGYGYTF. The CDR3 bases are TGTGCCAGCAGTGAATCAACAGGGGGAGGCTATGGCTACACCTTC.

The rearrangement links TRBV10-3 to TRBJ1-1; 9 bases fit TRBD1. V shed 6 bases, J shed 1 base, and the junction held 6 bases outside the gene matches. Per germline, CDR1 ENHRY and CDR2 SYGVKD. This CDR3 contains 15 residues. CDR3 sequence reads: CAIRPGDRANTEAFF. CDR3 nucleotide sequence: TGTGCCATCAGGCCAGGGGACAGGGCGAACACTGAAGCTTTCTTT.

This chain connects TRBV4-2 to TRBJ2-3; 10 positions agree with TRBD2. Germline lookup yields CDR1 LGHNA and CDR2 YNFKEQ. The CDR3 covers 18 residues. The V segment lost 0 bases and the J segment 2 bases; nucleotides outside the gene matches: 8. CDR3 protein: CASSQDGLAGASTDTQYF. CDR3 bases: TGTGCCAGCAGCCAAGACGGCCTAGCGGGGGCCTCCACAGATACGCAGTATTTT.

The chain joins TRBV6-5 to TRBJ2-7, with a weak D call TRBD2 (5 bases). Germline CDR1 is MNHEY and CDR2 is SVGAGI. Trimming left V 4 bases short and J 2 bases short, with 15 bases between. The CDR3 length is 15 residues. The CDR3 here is CASSSPARGAYEQYF. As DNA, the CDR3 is TGTGCCAGCAGTTCCCCCGCACGGGGTGCCTACGAGCAGTACTTC.

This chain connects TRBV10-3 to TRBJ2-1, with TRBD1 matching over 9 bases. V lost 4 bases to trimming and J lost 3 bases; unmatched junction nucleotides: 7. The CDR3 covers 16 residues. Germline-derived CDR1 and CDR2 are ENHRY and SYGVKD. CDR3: CAISGGPGQGYNEQFF. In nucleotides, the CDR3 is TGTGCCATCAGTGGGGGACCGGGACAGGGCTACAATGAGCAGTTCTTC.

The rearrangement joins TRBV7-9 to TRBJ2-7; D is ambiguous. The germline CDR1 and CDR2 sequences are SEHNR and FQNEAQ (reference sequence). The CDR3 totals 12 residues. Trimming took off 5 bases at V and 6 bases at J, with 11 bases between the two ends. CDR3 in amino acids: CASSTTPLEQYF. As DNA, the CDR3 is TGTGCCAGCAGCACGACACCTCTCGAGCAGTACTTC.

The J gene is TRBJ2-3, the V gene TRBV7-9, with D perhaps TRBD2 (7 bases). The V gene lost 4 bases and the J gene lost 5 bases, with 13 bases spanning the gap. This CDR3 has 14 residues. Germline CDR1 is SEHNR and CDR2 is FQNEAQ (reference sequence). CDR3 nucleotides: TGTGCCAGCAGCTCGTGGGGGGGCAAAGATACGCAGTATTTT. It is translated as CASSSWGGKDTQYF. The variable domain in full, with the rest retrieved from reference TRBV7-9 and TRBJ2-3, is DTGVSQNPRHKITKRGQNVTFRCDPISEHNRLYWYRQTLGQGPEFLTYFQNEAQLEKSRLLSDRFSAERPKGSFSTLEIQRTEQGDSAMYLCASSSWGGKDTQYFGPGTRLTVL.

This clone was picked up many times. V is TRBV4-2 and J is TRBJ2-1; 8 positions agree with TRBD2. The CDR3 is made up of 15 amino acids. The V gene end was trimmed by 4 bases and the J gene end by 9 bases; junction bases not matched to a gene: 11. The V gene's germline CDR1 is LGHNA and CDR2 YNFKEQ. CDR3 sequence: CASSRDLSGAGEQFF. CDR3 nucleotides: TGTGCCAGCAGCCGGGACCTTAGCGGGGCGGGTGAGCAGTTCTTC.

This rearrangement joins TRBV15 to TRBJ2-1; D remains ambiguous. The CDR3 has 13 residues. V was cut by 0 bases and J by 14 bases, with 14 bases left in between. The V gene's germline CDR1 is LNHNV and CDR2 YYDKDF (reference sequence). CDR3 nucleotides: TGTGCCACCAGCAGAGATCTATACCGACGGGAGTTCTTC. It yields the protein CATSRDLYRREFF.

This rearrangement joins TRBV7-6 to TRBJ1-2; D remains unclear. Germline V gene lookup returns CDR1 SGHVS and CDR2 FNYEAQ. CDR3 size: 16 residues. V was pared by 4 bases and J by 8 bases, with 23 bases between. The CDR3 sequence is CASSSDPFSPSGGYTF. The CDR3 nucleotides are TGTGCCAGCAGCTCCGACCCTTTTAGCCCGAGTGGAGGCTACACCTTC.